The 11 T cell receptor beta chains below come from one sample, sequenced in a study of CD8 T cells in ankylosing spondylitis. General study findings and limits: Ankylosing spondylitis blood seemed to carry a telltale TCR beta motif made of several highly homologous variants.

No antigen has been assigned to these receptors. MiXCR, run by TCRdb on the 5' RACE reads, gives a single entry per CDR3 protein. The sample holds hundreds of thousands of distinct CDR3 sequences; around 11% are singletons and the top ten take 0.45% to 0.6%. Source material: blood, either unsorted or a sorted T cell fraction (not recorded which). All receptors derive from a male donor with ankylosing spondylitis.

Only a few counts were recorded for this clonotype. The chain couples TRBV15 to TRBJ1-3; no clear D. The CDR3 extends over 14 amino acids. The germline CDR1 and CDR2 sequences are LNHNV and YYDKDF (reference sequence). The V and J ends lost 0 bases and 0 bases respectively, with 3 bases between them. CDR3 sequence: CATSRDASGNTIYF. DNA for the CDR3: TGTGCCACCAGCAGAGATGCCTCTGGAAACACCATATATTTT.

The rearrangement joins TRBV27 to TRBJ1-2; TRBD1 is a possible D gene (5 bases). Trimming pared 6 bases from V and 2 bases from J, leaving 22 bases between. Germline V lookup: CDR1 MNHEY, CDR2 SMNVEV (reference sequence). This CDR3 region has 17 residues. The CDR3 bases are TGTGCCAGCAGGACCCCCCTGGGGGGGATCTCCAACTATGGCTACACCTTC. Translated: CASRTPLGGISNYGYTF.

This clonotype appeared a few times. The rearrangement links TRBV9 to TRBJ1-1; D not resolved. In germline, CDR1 is SGDLS, CDR2 YYNGEE. Deletions cut 0 bases from V and 4 bases from J, with 10 bases between. There are 14 residues in the CDR3. CDR3 residues: CASSVGMGFTEAFF. DNA of the CDR3: TGTGCCAGCAGCGTAGGGATGGGATTCACTGAAGCTTTCTTT.

This clonotype has just a few counts. The chain couples TRBV20-1 to TRBJ1-6; D remains ambiguous. CDR1 DFQATT and CDR2 SNEGSKA come from the germline V gene (reference sequence). The CDR3 has 14 amino acids. V lost 2 bases, J lost 4 bases, and 9 bases lay in between. The CDR3 DNA sequence: TGCAGTGCTAGACTTGGGGTTTATAATTCACCCCTCCACTTT. Encoded protein: CSARLGVYNSPLHF.

This clonotype appeared many times. The chain employs TRBV29-1 and TRBJ1-1; the D gene is possibly TRBD1 (5 bases). This CDR3 has 15 residues. The germline V gene has CDR1 SQVTM and CDR2 ANQGSEA. Trimming pared 5 bases from V and 1 base from J, leaving 17 bases between. The CDR3 DNA reads as TGCAGCGTTTTTGGGACGAGGCGGCAGAACACTGAAGCTTTCTTT. Translated, it gives CSVFGTRRQNTEAFF.

This clonotype was detected a few times. The chain uses TRBV4-3 and TRBJ2-3; weak D call: TRBD1 (6 bases). The CDR3 runs to 16 residues. V was shortened by 5 bases and J by 1 base, with 16 bases between the two germline ends. CDR1 and CDR2 (germline): LGHNA, YSLEER. CDR3 nucleotide sequence: TGCGCCAGCAGCTTCGTCCTGGGGGCTGGCACAGATACGCAGTATTTT. Translation gives CASSFVLGAGTDTQYF.

The J gene is TRBJ2-3, the V gene TRBV15; D ambiguous. Germline loops: CDR1 LNHNV, CDR2 YYDKDF (reference sequence). The ends were cut back, 0 bases at V and 6 bases at J, with 16 bases in the middle. The CDR3 totals 16 residues. CDR3 coding DNA: TGTGCCACCAGCAGAGATCTCCAAGGACCGGCCGATACGCAGTATTTT. This encodes CATSRDLQGPADTQYF.

The sample holds a few counts of this clonotype. The J gene is TRBJ1-5, the V gene TRBV6-1; 8 nucleotides agree with TRBD1. Germline assignment: CDR1 MNHNS and CDR2 SASEGT. With V trimmed by 8 bases and J by 6 bases, 6 bases remained unmatched. There are 13 residues in the CDR3. The CDR3 here is CASCRGPVQPQHF. Here the CDR3 DNA reads TGTGCCAGCTGCAGGGGGCCCGTTCAGCCCCAGCATTTT.

This clonotype occurred a few times. This chain uses TRBV5-1 with TRBJ2-5; TRBD2 agrees at 7 bases. This CDR3 has 15 residues. V was pared by 1 base and J by 5 bases, with 8 bases of the junction left unmatched. Germline CDR1 is SGHRS and CDR2 is YFSETQ. CDR3 in DNA: TGCGCCAGCAGCTTGTCGCGGGGGAGACTGGAGACCCAGTACTTC. Its protein is CASSLSRGRLETQYF.

The rearrangement uses TRBV3-1 and TRBJ2-1, with 7 bases that match TRBD2. Losses at the gene ends were 1 base for V and 7 bases for J; bases not matched to a gene: 1. This CDR3 is built from 13 residues. Germline CDR1 is LGHDT and CDR2 is YNNKEL (reference sequence). This CDR3 is CASSQVLANEQFF. The CDR3 coding sequence is TGTGCCAGCAGCCAAGTACTAGCGAATGAGCAGTTCTTC.

This clonotype was seen a few times. The chain is built from TRBV27 and TRBJ2-3, with unresolved D. The V end was cut by 1 base, the J end by 2 bases, with 13 bases between. The CDR3 sequence is 16 residues long. CDR1 is MNHEY and CDR2 is SMNVEV in the germline V gene (reference sequence). The CDR3 DNA reads as TGTGCCAGCAGTTTATATGCAAGACCAAACACAGATACGCAGTATTTT. This gives the protein CASSLYARPNTDTQYF.